The 12 T cell receptor beta chains given below trace back to one sample, sequenced in a study of blood T cell repertoires in COVID-19. Only in-frame clones appear in the TCRdb table, and some are missing; sequencing was by immunoSEQ multiplex PCR. There are 9,000 to 13,000 clones in the sample; roughly nine tenths occur only once, and 5.5% to 6% lies in the top ten. The material sequenced was peripheral blood. The receptors were sampled from a human donor in a cohort sampled during active COVID-19.

This chain links TRBV5-4 with TRBJ2-7; unclear D gene. This CDR3 contains 12 residues. The V gene lost 4 bases and the J gene lost 0 bases, with 5 bases spanning the gap. The germline gives CDR1 SGHNT, CDR2 YYREEE (reference sequence). As DNA, the CDR3 is TGTGCCAGCAGCCTTAACTCCTACGAGCAGTACTTC. It encodes CASSLNSYEQYF.

This rearrangement joins TRBV5-1 to TRBJ2-1; 9 bases match TRBD2. Trimming took 2 bases from V and 7 from J; bases not matched to a gene: 7. This CDR3 spans 15 amino acids. CDR1 SGHRS and CDR2 YFSETQ come from the germline V gene. The CDR3 sequence is CASSFGAGGPNEQFF. CDR3 sequence (DNA): TGCGCCAGCAGCTTTGGGGCGGGGGGGCCGAATGAGCAGTTCTTC.

The chain links TRBV10-3 to TRBJ2-1; weak D call: TRBD2 (5 bases). The CDR3 has 12 residues. The ends were cut back, 2 bases at V and 7 bases at J, with 6 bases in the middle. From germline, CDR1 is ENHRY and CDR2 SYGVKD. CDR3 in DNA: TGTGCCATCAGTGAGGGGGAGAATGAGCAGTTCTTC. It yields the protein CAISEGENEQFF.

The V gene is TRBV30, the J gene TRBJ2-5; the D gene is possibly TRBD2 (6 bases). The CDR3 sequence is 14 residues long. CDR1 is GTSNPN and CDR2 is SVGIG in the germline V gene (reference sequence). Trimming shortened V by 3 bases and J by 1 base, and 12 bases separated the two germline ends. The DNA for the CDR3 is TGTGCCTGGAGACTAGCCGGGACCCAAGAGACCCAGTACTTC. Protein: CAWRLAGTQETQYF.

This chain links TRBV6-5 with TRBJ1-3; TRBD1 matches 8 bases. Per germline, CDR1 MNHEY and CDR2 SVGAGI. The CDR3 has 15 amino acids. V gave up 8 bases and J gave up 6 bases; unmatched junction bases: 12. Here the CDR3 DNA reads TGTGCCAGCCACCCAGGACAGGGTAAAACAAACACCATATATTTT. This codes for CASHPGQGKTNTIYF.

The J gene is TRBJ1-2, the V gene TRBV9; D is unresolved. The germline V gene encodes CDR1 SGDLS and CDR2 YYNGEE. The CDR3 spans 14 residues. Trimming cost V 0 bases and J 8 bases, with 14 bases left between them. CDR3 sequence: CASSVEETASGYTF. CDR3 nucleotides: TGTGCCAGCAGCGTAGAGGAAACAGCCAGCGGCTACACCTTC. The variable domain in full, with the rest retrieved from reference TRBV9 and TRBJ1-2, is DSGVTQTPKHLITATGQRVTLRCSPRSGDLSVYWYQQSLDQGLQFLIQYYNGEERAKGNILERFSAQQFPDLHSELNLSSLELGDSALYFCASSVEETASGYTFGSGTRLTVV.

The chain has TRBV30 and TRBJ1-4; 8 bases match TRBD1. J gave up 8 bases and V 0 bases, and 8 bases lay outside the gene matches. This CDR3 is built from 15 residues. Germline values: CDR1 GTSNPN, CDR2 SVGIG (reference sequence). CDR3 in amino acids: CAWSVGDRRGEKLFF. CDR3 DNA: TGTGCCTGGAGTGTAGGGGACAGGCGGGGGGAAAAACTGTTTTTT.

The J gene is TRBJ1-1, the V gene TRBV28, with a possible D match to TRBD1 (6 bases). The V end lost 7 bases, the J end lost 0 bases, and 15 bases lay between the germline ends. The germline V gene has CDR1 MDHEN and CDR2 SYDVKM. This CDR3 is 15 amino acids long. CDR3 in DNA: TGTGCCAGCAAGACAGGCGATAACATGAACACTGAAGCTTTCTTT. Translated: CASKTGDNMNTEAFF.

The V call is TRBV30, the J call TRBJ1-2, with 7 bases matching TRBD1. The germline CDR1 and CDR2 sequences are GTSNPN and SVGIG (reference sequence). CDR3 size: 16 residues. V was clipped by 1 base and J by 1 base; unmatched bases: 9. The CDR3 loop reads CAWSAHRTGGNYGYTF. The CDR3 coding sequence is TGTGCCTGGAGTGCCCACCGGACAGGCGGTAACTATGGCTACACCTTC.

V and J are TRBV10-3 and TRBJ1-4; 8 bases are shared with TRBD1. With V trimmed by 6 bases and J by 8 bases, 8 bases remained unmatched. The CDR3 has 14 amino acids. Germline CDR1 and CDR2: ENHRY and SYGVKD. CDR3 sequence: CAIRAGTGDEKLFF. CDR3 DNA sequence: TGTGCCATCAGGGCCGGGACAGGTGACGAAAAACTGTTTTTT.

V is TRBV4-1 and J is TRBJ1-6; D may be TRBD1 (6 bases). In germline, CDR1 is MGHRA, CDR2 YSYEKL. The V end lost 4 bases, the J end lost 9 bases, and 25 bases lay between the germline ends. The CDR3 totals 18 residues. The CDR3 loop is CASSLPLKGRGKGSPLHF. The CDR3 region has the DNA TGCGCCAGCAGCCTGCCACTCAAGGGGAGGGGGAAGGGTTCACCCCTCCACTTT.

The chain has TRBV3-1 (or the pseudogene TRBV3-2) and TRBJ1-1; maybe TRBD1 (5 bases). V gave up 4 bases and J gave up 10 bases, with 13 bases separating them. The CDR3 is 12 amino acids. Germline V gene lookup returns CDR1 LGHDT and CDR2 YNNKEL (reference sequence). The CDR3 coding sequence is TGTGCCAGCAGCCCTGGGGCCCTCGGAGCTTTCTTT. Amino acid sequence: CASSPGALGAFF.